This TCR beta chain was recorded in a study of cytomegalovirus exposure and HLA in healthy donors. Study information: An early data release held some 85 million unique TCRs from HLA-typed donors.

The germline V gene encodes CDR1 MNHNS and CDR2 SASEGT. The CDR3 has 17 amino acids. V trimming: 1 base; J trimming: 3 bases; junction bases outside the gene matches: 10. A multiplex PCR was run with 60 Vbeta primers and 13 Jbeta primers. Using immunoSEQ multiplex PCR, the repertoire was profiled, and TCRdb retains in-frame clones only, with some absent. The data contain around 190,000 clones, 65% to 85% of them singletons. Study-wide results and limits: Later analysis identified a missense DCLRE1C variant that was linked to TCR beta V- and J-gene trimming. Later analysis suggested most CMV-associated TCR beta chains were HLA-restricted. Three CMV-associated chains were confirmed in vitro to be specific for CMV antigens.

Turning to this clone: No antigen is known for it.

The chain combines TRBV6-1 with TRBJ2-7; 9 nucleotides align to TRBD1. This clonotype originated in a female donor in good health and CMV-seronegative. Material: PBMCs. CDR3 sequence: CASSEGGTGMFLYEQYF. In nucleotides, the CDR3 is TGTGCCAGCAGTGAAGGTGGGACAGGGATGTTTCTCTACGAGCAGTACTTC.